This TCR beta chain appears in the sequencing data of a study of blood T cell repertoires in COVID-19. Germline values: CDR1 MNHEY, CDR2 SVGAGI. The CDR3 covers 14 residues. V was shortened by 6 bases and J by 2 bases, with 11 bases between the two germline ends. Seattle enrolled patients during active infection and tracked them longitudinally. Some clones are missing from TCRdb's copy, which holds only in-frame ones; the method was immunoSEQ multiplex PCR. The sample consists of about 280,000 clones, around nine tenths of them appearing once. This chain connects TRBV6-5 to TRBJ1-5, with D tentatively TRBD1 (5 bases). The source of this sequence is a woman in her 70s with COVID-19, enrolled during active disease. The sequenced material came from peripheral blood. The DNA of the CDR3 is TGTGCCAGCAGCCCCAGGGTGGGCAATCAGCCCCAGCATTTT. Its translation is CASSPRVGNQPQHF.